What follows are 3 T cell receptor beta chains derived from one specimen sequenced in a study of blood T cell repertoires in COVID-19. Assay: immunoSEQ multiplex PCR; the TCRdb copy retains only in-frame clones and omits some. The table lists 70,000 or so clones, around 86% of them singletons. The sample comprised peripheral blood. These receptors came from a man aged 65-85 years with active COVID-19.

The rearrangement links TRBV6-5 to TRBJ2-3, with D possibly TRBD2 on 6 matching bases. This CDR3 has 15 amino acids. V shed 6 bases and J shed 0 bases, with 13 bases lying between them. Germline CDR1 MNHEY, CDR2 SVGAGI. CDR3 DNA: TGTGCCAGCAGCCACCAGCGGGTCAGCACAGATACGCAGTATTTT. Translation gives CASSHQRVSTDTQYF.

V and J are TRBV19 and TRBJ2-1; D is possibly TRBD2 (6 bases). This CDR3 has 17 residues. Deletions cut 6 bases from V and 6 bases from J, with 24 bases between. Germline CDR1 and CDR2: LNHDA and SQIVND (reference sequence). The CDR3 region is CASSNYLSGSSPNEQFF. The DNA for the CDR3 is TGTGCCAGTAGCAACTACCTGAGCGGGTCGTCCCCCAATGAGCAGTTCTTC. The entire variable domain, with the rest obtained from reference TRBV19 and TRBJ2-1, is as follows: DGGITQSPKYLFRKEGQNVTLSCEQNLNHDAMYWYRQDPGQGLRLIYYSQIVNDFQKGDIAEGYSVSREKKESFPLTVTSAQKNPTAFYLCASSNYLSGSSPNEQFFGPGTRLTVL.

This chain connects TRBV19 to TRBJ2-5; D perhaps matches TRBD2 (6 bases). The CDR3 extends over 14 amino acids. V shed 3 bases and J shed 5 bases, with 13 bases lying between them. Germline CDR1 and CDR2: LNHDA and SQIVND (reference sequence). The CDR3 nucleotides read TGTGCCAGTAGTATGGTACCACGGGGGGAGACCCAGTACTTC. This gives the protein CASSMVPRGETQYF.